This TCR beta chain is drawn from a study of cytomegalovirus exposure and HLA in healthy donors (dated 2017 in TCRdb). Turning to the overall study: According to an earlier analysis of 587 of the donors, 150 million to 200 million T cells yielded 95 million to 140 million unique TCR beta sequences and about 300 Gb of sequence data. An early release that covered some 640 HLA-typed donors contained around 330 gigabases of sequencing data and about 93 million unique TCR sequences. Among the approximately 430 genotyped donors, around 81% belonged to the genetic ancestry cluster associated with self-reported Caucasian donors. The study aimed to test whether signatures of past pathogen exposure could be identified by cataloging public T cell receptors. The study used immunosequencing to profile the T cell repertoires of around 600 subjects and linked those repertoires to cytomegalovirus serostatus. In addition to the first cohort of roughly 700 subjects, a separate validation cohort of approximately 110 different subjects was used. High-throughput TCR immunosequencing, statistical association of individual TCRs with disease status, and machine learning were combined to predict cytomegalovirus infection status. In a later analysis, previously published TCR beta repertoires from 600 to 850 donors were re-analyzed and high-resolution HLA genotyping was added so that TCR occurrence patterns could be studied. The later analysis used no new phenotypic data to find candidate immune exposures, relying instead on TCR beta sequences and their occurrence across donors. In an earlier analysis of roughly 540 of the donors, high-throughput TCR beta sequencing was used to judge whether each TCR beta V gene segment behaved as functional or pseudogenic. Donor age, sex, ethnicity and CMV serostatus were compiled alongside the repertoire data. In a later genetic analysis, genome-wide SNP genotypes for about 60% of the 666 donors were used, and that subset was treated as a discovery cohort. All discovery cohort repertoires had been generated using a single sequencing platform. Both class I and class II loci were covered by HLA typing, at four-digit resolution. Typing coverage differed by locus: A, B, C, DRB1 and DQB1 were typed in roughly 629-640 donors, DQA1 in about 550, DPA1 in around 580, and DPB1 in just under 480. Roughly 5 DR-DQ haplotypes were handled as single units for association and clustering, since linkage in the cohort was strong. On average, roughly 240,000 unique TCR beta nucleotide sequences were sequenced per donor among fewer than 500 genotyped donors of the cohort, with approximately 18% of those sequences being non-productive.

Beyond this particular receptor, the publication reports: According to a later analysis, most CMV-associated TCR beta chains appeared to be HLA-restricted, and the HLA associations seemed to be driven largely by CMV exposure. In both the original and validation cohorts, the classifier was reported to diagnose cytomegalovirus status with high specificity and sensitivity. In a later genetic analysis, fewer N-insertions in productive TCRs were reported among donors in an Asian-associated ancestry cluster than the roughly 700-donor mean. HLA typing was unavailable for some donors at each locus, so association tests used only the typed subset. About 15 rarely observed V segments, including chromosome 9 orphons, were excluded from the earlier analysis of about 500 of the donors because counts were too low. Correlated functional status among segregating V segments might reflect linkage disequilibrium, but an unknown experimental factor could not be ruled out. The study gave a list of under 200 TCR beta chains associated with cytomegalovirus. In a later analysis, several top co-occurrence clusters were reported to appear linked to parvovirus B19, influenza, CMV and Epstein-Barr virus. In a later genetic analysis, a missense DCLRE1C variant was associated with V-gene and J-gene trimming of TCR beta chains, and the association was replicated in an independent cohort. A cluster of highly shared sequence variants was judged likely to be a technical artifact of the sequencing pipeline. According to a later analysis, TCR association rates differed among HLA loci, with DRB1 alleles showing the most associated TCRs and HLA-C alleles showing the fewest. A few of the identified cytomegalovirus-associated TCR beta chains were confirmed in vitro to be specific for cytomegalovirus antigens. Broadly in line with IMGT annotations, most TCR beta V segments showed up in productive rearrangements about 87% or about 30% of the time in an earlier analysis of 450 to 600 of the donors. Compared with equally common non-associated chains, HLA-associated TCR beta chains in a later analysis were more clonally expanded and had lower generation probabilities. When HLA alleles, especially DR and DQ, strongly co-occurred, attributing TCR associations to individual alleles was difficult. The authors suggested that the approach could potentially be extended to other disease states and immunological phenotypes. While some public TCRs were present in many individuals, most TCR sequences turned up only very rarely across donors. Some IMGT-functional V segments, including TRBV6-2 and TRBV6-3, could not be told apart with the 87-base-pair reads, so those segments were excluded. Specific HLA alleles were associated with over 15,000 TCR beta sequences at a false discovery rate of 0.05 in a later analysis. In this cohort, only TCR beta chains were sequenced, and detectable features were limited by the absence of alpha or paired-chain data. A further reported finding was that TCR beta sequences accurately predicted the HLA-A and HLA-B alleles for most subjects in the first cohort. Immune exposure information for the cohort was limited to CMV serostatus. Presence/absence analyses assumed roughly uniform sequencing depth across donors, an assumption that may not hold.

As to this clone: Its antigen is not yet known. Base quality data are lacking; no much larger clone is found one base away.

The germline V gene specifies MDHEN as CDR1 and SYDVKM as CDR2. V is clipped by 5 bases and J by 1 base, and the sequence between their germline boundaries is 12 bases long. Taken from cysteine to phenylalanine, the CDR3 has 14 residues. The entry retains the CDR3 DNA only, 42 bases that are in frame from base 1. In total, just over 650 healthy bone marrow donors made up the cohort. At the time of sampling, every cohort member was nominally healthy, though immune exposures that went unrecorded were likely present. The donor tested CMV seronegative, placing the donor among the roughly 340 seronegative members of the cohort. A peripheral blood sample was provided by each donor, and peripheral blood mononuclear cells were used for TCR beta sequencing. Genomic DNA extraction from the blood cell samples was performed with the Qiagen DNeasy Blood Extraction Kit. The library was made by the immunoSEQ multiplex PCR assay. The multiplex PCR relied on a mix of 60 forward primers for TCR Vbeta segments and 13 reverse primers for TCR Jbeta segments. The CDR3 region of rearranged TCR beta genes was amplified from genomic DNA by a multiplex PCR assay. Amplified TCR beta libraries were sequenced as 87-base-pair reads on the Illumina HiSeq System. Processing in the source paper ran as follows. A later analysis counted about 76 million unique TCR beta chains across the 690 or so repertoires, and 10 million to 12 million of these chains were shared by at least two donors. Raw reads were error-corrected and collapsed into unique sequences with a nearest-neighbor algorithm that merged closely related sequences to remove PCR and sequencing errors. Alignment of CDR3 sequences to IMGT reference sequences was used to assign V, D and J gene segments. For a sequence to be retained, at least a six-nucleotide match to both a V gene segment and a J gene segment was required. Rearrangements were classified as productive when the CDR3 lacked stop codons and remained in frame with V and J, and all other rearrangements were classified as non-productive. Following IMGT convention, CDR3 was defined as the stretch from the second conserved V-encoded cysteine to the conserved J-encoded phenylalanine. The earlier analysis of 587 of the donors excluded any sequence lacking an unambiguous match to a single V gene segment. In an earlier analysis of 587 of the donors, V segments were called functional above 56.7% productive rearrangements and were called segregating when the between-donor standard deviation exceeded 5%. A statistical classification framework was developed to diagnose cytomegalovirus status using the catalog of TCR beta chain sequences. In a later analysis, V and J genes were assigned by comparing TCR nucleotide sequences against IMGT/GENE-DB human TR gene sequences. Using the TCRdist pipeline, a later analysis assigned CDR3 sequences along with most-parsimonious VDJ recombination scenarios. In a later analysis, every TCR beta chain was defined by the combination of its CDR3 amino acid sequence and its V-gene family, and reads without a unique V-gene family were dropped. As a way to deal with suspected cross-contamination and a sequencing artifact, a later analysis dropped roughly 600 nucleotide sequences that were highly shared and had low generation probability. In a later analysis, a clonal expansion index was calculated for each public chain from normalized within-repertoire ranks of inferred template counts. A later analysis computed generation probabilities with a VDJ recombination model fitted to out-of-frame rearrangements, and checked the results against IGoR. In a later analysis, hypergeometric tests were used to score TCR-TCR, TCR-HLA and TCR-CMV co-occurrence, with a repertoire-size bias correction applied to TCR pairs. False discovery rates were estimated in a later analysis by permuting HLA or CMV assignments 20 times. In a later analysis, co-occurring TCRs were grouped using DBSCAN, with TCRdist sequence similarity added in when clustering inside HLA-allele-positive subsets. For co-occurrence clustering, repertoires with fewer than 30,000 or more than 120,000 public chains were excluded, along with five repertoires with anomalous nucleotide sharing. TCRdb carries this immuneACCESS record with in-frame sequences only. Its versions omit some clonotypes, under half of them owing to an unresolved V gene in the studies checked, with the rest unexplained. Clonal size and the V and J genes are those of that table, whereas D and trimming came from the DNA. In all, the sample holds roughly 200,000 clones, and roughly 79% of those were seen once. Clones ranked in the top ten supply roughly 3% of the sample.

What was sequenced was PBMCs. This TCR came from a male donor in good health and CMV-seronegative. The chain couples TRBV28 to TRBJ2-7; TRBD1 could be the D gene, as 7 bases match. CDR3 reads: CASSKTGRSYEQYF. The DNA sequence is given as TGTGCCAGCAGTAAGACAGGGAGGTCCTACGAGCAGTACTTC.